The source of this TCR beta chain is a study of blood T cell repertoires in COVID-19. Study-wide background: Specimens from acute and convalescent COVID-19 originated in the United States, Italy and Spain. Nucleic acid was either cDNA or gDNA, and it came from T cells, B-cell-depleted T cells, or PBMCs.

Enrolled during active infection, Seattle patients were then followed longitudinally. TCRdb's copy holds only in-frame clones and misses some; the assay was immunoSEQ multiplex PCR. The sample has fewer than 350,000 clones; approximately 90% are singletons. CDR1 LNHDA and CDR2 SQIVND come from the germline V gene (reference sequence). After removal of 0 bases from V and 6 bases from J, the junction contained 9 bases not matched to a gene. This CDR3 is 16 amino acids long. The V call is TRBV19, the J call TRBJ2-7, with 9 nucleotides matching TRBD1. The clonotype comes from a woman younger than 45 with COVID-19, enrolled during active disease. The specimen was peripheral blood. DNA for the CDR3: TGTGCCAGTAGTATAGATCCTTGGACAGGGGCTACCGAGCAGTACTTC. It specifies CASSIDPWTGATEQYF. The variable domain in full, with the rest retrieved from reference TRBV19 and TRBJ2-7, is DGGITQSPKYLFRKEGQNVTLSCEQNLNHDAMYWYRQDPGQGLRLIYYSQIVNDFQKGDIAEGYSVSREKKESFPLTVTSAQKNPTAFYLCASSIDPWTGATEQYFGPGTRLTVT.